This paragraph reports one T cell receptor beta chain. Its target is not known. This sample is part of a study of radiotherapy plus CTLA-4 blockade in lung cancer. The germline gives CDR1 LNHDA, CDR2 SQIVND (reference sequence). There are 13 residues in the CDR3. V lost 3 bases and J lost 7, with 13 bases in between. Findings and limits, study-wide: Peripheral blood showed expansion of tumor-derived TCR clones after radiotherapy and ipilimumab.

Sequencing was performed with immunoSEQ multiplex PCR; in TCRdb, only in-frame clones are kept and a portion is missing. The sample lists approximately 65,000 clones, roughly 80% seen once, with less than 5.5% in the top ten. Sequencing was performed on peripheral blood, taken from a patient treated with radiotherapy plus ipilimumab. The chain uses TRBV19 and TRBJ2-7; D is perhaps TRBD2 (6 bases). This TCR was sampled from a human donor with non-small cell lung cancer who had a complete response to radiotherapy plus ipilimumab. The CDR3 protein is CASSIGGRGEQYF. DNA of the CDR3: TGTGCCAGTAGTATCGGCGGGCGGGGAGAGCAGTACTTC.